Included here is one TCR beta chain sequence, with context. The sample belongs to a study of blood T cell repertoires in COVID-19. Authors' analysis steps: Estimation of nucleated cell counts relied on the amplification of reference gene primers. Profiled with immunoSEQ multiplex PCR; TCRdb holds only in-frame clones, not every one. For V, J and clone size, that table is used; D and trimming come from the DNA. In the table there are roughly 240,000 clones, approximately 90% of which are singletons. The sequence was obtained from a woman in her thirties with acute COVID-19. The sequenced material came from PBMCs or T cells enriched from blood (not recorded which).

CDR3 nucleotides: TGTGCCAGCAGTTTATCACTGGGGCAAACGACCTACGAGCAGTACTTC. It translates to CASSLSLGQTTYEQYF. This sequence joins TRBV27 and TRBJ2-7, with TRBD1 as a possible D gene (5 bases). V gave up 0 bases and J gave up 2 bases, with 14 bases separating them. In germline, CDR1 is MNHEY, CDR2 SMNVEV (reference sequence). The CDR3 consists of 16 residues.